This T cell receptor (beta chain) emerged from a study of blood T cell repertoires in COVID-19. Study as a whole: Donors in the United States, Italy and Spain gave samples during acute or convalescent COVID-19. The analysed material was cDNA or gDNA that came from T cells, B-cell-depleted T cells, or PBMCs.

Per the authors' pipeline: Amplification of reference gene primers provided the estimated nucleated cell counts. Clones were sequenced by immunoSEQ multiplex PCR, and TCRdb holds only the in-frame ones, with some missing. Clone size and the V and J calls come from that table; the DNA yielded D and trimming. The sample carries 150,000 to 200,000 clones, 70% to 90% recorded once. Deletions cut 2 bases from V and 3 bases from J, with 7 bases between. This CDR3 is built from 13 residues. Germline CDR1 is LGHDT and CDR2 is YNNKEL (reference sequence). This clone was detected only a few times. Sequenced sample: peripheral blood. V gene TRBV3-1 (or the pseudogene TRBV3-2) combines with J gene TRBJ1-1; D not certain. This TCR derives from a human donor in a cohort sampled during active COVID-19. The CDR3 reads CASSQQEDTEAFF. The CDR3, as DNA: TGTGCCAGCAGCCAACAGGAAGACACTGAAGCTTTCTTT.